These 13 T cell receptor beta chains share one sample of origin, sequenced in a study of cytomegalovirus exposure and HLA in healthy donors. PCR was performed using 60 Vbeta and 13 Jbeta primers. The assay was immunoSEQ multiplex PCR, and TCRdb's table has in-frame clones only and misses some. The sample carries roughly 130,000 clones, roughly 80% recorded once. Sequenced sample: PBMCs. Receptors were obtained from a boy between 10 and 17 years old in good health and CMV-seronegative.

This clone was observed once. The V gene is TRBV7-2, the J gene TRBJ2-7; D is possibly TRBD2 (6 bases). The CDR3 is made up of 15 amino acids. With 1 base removed from V and 1 base from J, the gap between germline ends came to 11 bases. Germline V gene lookup returns CDR1 SGHTA and CDR2 FQGNSA. CDR3 sequence reads: CASSLELARSYEQYF. CDR3 DNA sequence: TGTGCCAGCAGCTTAGAACTAGCCAGGTCCTACGAGCAGTACTTC.

Points on this clone: Mismatch with germline at one junction end may stem from a read error. This chain joins TRBV6-5 and TRBJ2-7; 10 bases are a match to TRBD2. The germline gives CDR1 MNHEY, CDR2 SVGAGI. The CDR3 is 13 amino acids. The CDR3 coding sequence is TGTGCCAGCGGAAGGACTAAGCGGGAGGGCCTCGGGTTC. It specifies CASGRTKREGLGF.

The chain recombines TRBV19 with TRBJ1-1; maybe TRBD1 (5 bases). There are 13 residues in the CDR3. V shed 5 bases and J shed 4 bases, with 11 bases lying between them. Germline V gives CDR1 LNHDA, CDR2 SQIVND (reference sequence). CDR3 DNA sequence: TGTGCCAGTAGTTTACGACAGTCCACTGAAGCTTTCTTT. This gives the protein CASSLRQSTEAFF.

The chain employs TRBV27 and TRBJ2-6; 7 bases agree with TRBD1. The CDR3 extends over 16 amino acids. V dropped 5 bases and J dropped 6; count of bases not matched to a gene: 10. The germline gives CDR1 MNHEY, CDR2 SMNVEV (reference sequence). CDR3 nucleotides: TGTGCCAGCAGTCCCCAAACAGGGGACGAGGCCAACGTCCTGACTTTC. This gives the protein CASSPQTGDEANVLTF.

The chain couples TRBV7-2 to TRBJ1-3; unclear D gene. CDR1 is SGHTA and CDR2 is FQGNSA in the germline V gene. This CDR3 contains 12 residues. V was pared by 3 bases and J by 4 bases, with 4 bases between. The CDR3 region has the DNA TGTGCCAGCAGCTTTGTAGGAAACACCATATATTTT. Its protein is CASSFVGNTIYF.

The rearrangement uses TRBV30 and TRBJ1-6; no clear D. Germline V CDR1 and CDR2: GTSNPN, SVGIG (reference sequence). The CDR3 is 14 residues long. V was clipped by 8 bases and J by 4 bases, with 15 bases between them. In DNA form, the CDR3 reads TGTGCCGGCCCCTTAGCCCGATATAATTCACCCCTCCACTTT. Protein sequence: CAGPLARYNSPLHF.

The chain joins TRBV4-1 to TRBJ2-2, with 11 nucleotides matching TRBD2. Germline CDR1 reads MGHRA; CDR2 reads YSYEKL. The V gene end was trimmed by 0 bases and the J gene end by 2 bases; junction bases not matched to a gene: 5. CDR3 length equals 18 residues. Written as DNA, the CDR3 is TGCGCCAGCAGCCAAGACCTGACTAGCGGGACAAACACCGGGGAGCTGTTTTTT. The encoded protein is CASSQDLTSGTNTGELFF.

The V gene is TRBV5-5, the J gene TRBJ2-1; D is perhaps TRBD2 (5 bases). CDR1 SGHKS and CDR2 YYEKEE come from the germline V gene (reference sequence). Trimming removed 7 bases from V and 5 bases from J, with 22 bases in between. The CDR3 spans 16 residues. The CDR3 coding sequence is TGTGCCAGCCCCCCGGGTGGAGTAGCGCGGAACAATGAGCAGTTCTTC. Its translation: CASPPGGVARNNEQFF.

The chain recombines TRBV19 with TRBJ2-7, with 10 bases that match TRBD2. The trim removed 3 bases at V and 3 bases at J, leaving 8 bases unmatched. The V gene's germline CDR1 is LNHDA and CDR2 SQIVND (reference sequence). This CDR3 has 16 amino acids. The CDR3 bases are TGTGCCAGTAGTATCGGTCGGGGACTAGCGTTCTACGAGCAGTACTTC. The encoded protein is CASSIGRGLAFYEQYF.

The CDR3 loop is CASGRGGSHEQYF. DNA of the CDR3: TGTGCTAGTGGCCGGGGAGGAAGCCACGAGCAGTACTTC. The chain has TRBV12-5 and TRBJ2-7; D possibly corresponds to TRBD2 (6 bases). This CDR3 comprises 13 residues. CDR1 is LGHNT and CDR2 is FRNRAP in the germline V gene. V shed 6 bases and J shed 5 bases, with 14 bases lying between them.

This sequence joins TRBV4-1 and TRBJ2-3; D is uncertain. There are 16 residues in the CDR3. Germline CDR1 is MGHRA and CDR2 is YSYEKL. Deletions cut 0 bases from V and 0 bases from J, with 10 bases between. CDR3 sequence: CASSQDRQSSTDTQYF. CDR3 nucleotides: TGCGCCAGCAGCCAAGATCGACAATCTAGCACAGATACGCAGTATTTT.

This chain uses TRBV29-1 with TRBJ2-7; TRBD1 aligns across 9 bases. The V segment lost 4 bases and the J segment 3 bases; nucleotides outside the gene matches: 7. CDR3 length: 14 residues. Germline V gene data show CDR1 as SQVTM and CDR2 as ANQGSEA. Here the CDR3 reads CSVVKTGGNYEQYF. CDR3 bases: TGCAGCGTTGTCAAGACAGGGGGAAACTACGAGCAGTACTTC.

Details on this clone: Compared with germline, one end of the junction differs, possibly owing to a read error. This rearrangement joins TRBV2 to TRBJ2-5, with 7 nucleotides matching TRBD2. The CDR3 loop spans 14 amino acids. Germline-derived CDR1 and CDR2 are SNHLY and FYNNEI. CDR3: CAGSDLLAKETQYF. The CDR3 bases are TGTGCCGGCAGTGACCTACTAGCGAAAGAGACCCAGTACTTC.